The 13 T cell receptor beta chains below come from one sample, sequenced in a study of cytomegalovirus exposure and HLA in healthy donors. 13 Jbeta primers and 60 Vbeta primers were used for the PCR. TCRdb's table, derived via immunoSEQ multiplex PCR, lists solely in-frame clones and lacks some. Of 150,000 to 180,000 clones listed, about four fifths are singletons. The sample was PBMCs. The receptor set was obtained from a man in his late teens or twenties in good health and CMV-seronegative.

The V gene is TRBV29-1, the J gene TRBJ1-1; TRBD1 matches at 7 bases. CDR3 size: 16 residues. Germline V gives CDR1 SQVTM, CDR2 ANQGSEA. Unmatched junction bases numbered 12, after V lost 4 bases and J lost 1 base. This chain's CDR3 is CSVVGGQRTRNTEAFF. The CDR3 coding sequence is TGCAGCGTTGTAGGGGGACAGAGGACGAGGAACACTGAAGCTTTCTTT.

The CDR3 bases are TGTGCCAGCAGCTGGGGACAGGGGAACACTGAAGCTTTCTTT. The encoded protein is CASSWGQGNTEAFF. This chain uses TRBV5-6 with TRBJ1-1, with TRBD1 matching over 9 bases. Germline V gene lookup returns CDR1 SGHDT and CDR2 YYEEEE. CDR3 length equals 14 residues. Losses at the gene ends were 3 bases for V and 1 base for J; bases not matched to a gene: 1.

This chain links TRBV5-5 with TRBJ1-2, with TRBD1 identical over 9 bases. The CDR3 contains 13 residues. Per germline, CDR1 SGHKS and CDR2 YYEKEE (reference sequence). V lost 4 bases, J lost 8 bases, and 6 bases stayed unmatched. The CDR3 sequence: CASSTGGAGGYTF. CDR3 bases: TGTGCCAGCAGCACAGGGGGCGCCGGGGGCTACACCTTC. The full variable domain, completed using reference TRBV5-5 and TRBJ1-2, is DAGVTQSPTHLIKTRGQQVTLRCSPISGHKSVSWYQQVLGQGPQFIFQYYEKEERGRGNFPDRFSARQFPNYSSELNVNALLLGDSALYLCASSTGGAGGYTFGSGTRLTVV.

This chain connects TRBV30 to TRBJ1-1; D may be TRBD1 (5 bases). Germline assignment: CDR1 GTSNPN and CDR2 SVGIG (reference sequence). The CDR3 has 17 residues. Trimming took off 2 bases at V and 1 base at J, with 20 bases between the two ends. DNA of the CDR3: TGTGCCTGGAGTCAGTACAACGGGGGATGGAGGAACACTGAAGCTTTCTTT. Encoded protein: CAWSQYNGGWRNTEAFF.

The chain carries TRBV4-3 and TRBJ2-1; TRBD2 is a possible D gene (5 bases). Trimming removed 1 base at V and 5 bases at J, with 12 bases between. Germline lookup yields CDR1 LGHNA and CDR2 YSLEER. The CDR3 is 15 residues long. CDR3 bases: TGCGCCAGCAGCCAAGGAGGGTACAAGAACAATGAGCAGTTCTTC. Encoded protein: CASSQGGYKNNEQFF.

The J gene is TRBJ1-4, the V gene TRBV5-1; 10 nucleotides align to TRBD1. Germline-derived CDR1 and CDR2 are SGHRS and YFSETQ. Germline trimming cut 4 bases from V and 1 base from J; bases unmatched to any gene: 10. The length of the CDR3 is 18 residues. The CDR3 is CASSRDRGLFETNEKLFF. The CDR3 DNA reads TGCGCCAGCAGCAGGGACAGGGGCCTCTTTGAAACTAATGAAAAACTGTTTTTT.

The chain couples TRBV4-2 to TRBJ2-2, with a weak D call TRBD1 (6 bases). Looked up from germline, CDR1 is LGHNA and CDR2 is YNFKEQ. This CDR3 is 18 amino acids long. Trimming took off 0 bases at V and 0 bases at J, with 14 bases between the two ends. The CDR3 nucleotides are TGTGCCAGCAGCCAAGATTCGGGCAGGGGCGCGAACACCGGGGAGCTGTTTTTT. It codes for CASSQDSGRGANTGELFF.

The V gene is TRBV9, the J gene TRBJ1-1, with D perhaps matching TRBD1 (5 bases). This CDR3 has 15 residues. The ends were cut back, 3 bases at V and 6 bases at J, with 18 bases in the middle. Germline lookup yields CDR1 SGDLS and CDR2 YYNGEE. The CDR3 DNA sequence: TGTGCCAGCAGCGCTACCGGGACTTCCCGTCCTGAAGCTTTCTTT. This codes for CASSATGTSRPEAFF.

The CDR3 bases are TGTGCCAGCAGTTCCCTCCCGGGGACACCCCAGGGGTATGAGCAGTTCTTC. The encoded protein is CASSSLPGTPQGYEQFF. The rearrangement uses TRBV28 and TRBJ2-1; tentative D call: TRBD1 (6 bases). With 4 bases removed from V and 8 bases from J, the gap between germline ends came to 24 bases. The CDR3 is 17 residues long. CDR1 and CDR2 (germline): MDHEN, SYDVKM.

The chain has TRBV30 and TRBJ1-1; TRBD1 might be the D (6 bases). The germline V and J ends were trimmed by 3 bases and 0 bases, with 20 bases remaining between them. The CDR3 sequence is 17 residues long. Germline lookup yields CDR1 GTSNPN and CDR2 SVGIG (reference sequence). CDR3 nucleotide sequence: TGTGCCTGGAGAATAAGACAGGACCTAACTATGAACACTGAAGCTTTCTTT. Amino acids: CAWRIRQDLTMNTEAFF.

As to this clone: An end of the junction differs from the germline gene, which may be a read error. The chain combines TRBV7-9 with TRBJ1-5; TRBD1 might be the D (6 bases). CDR3 length: 16 residues. In germline, CDR1 is SEHNR, CDR2 FQNEAQ (reference sequence). The CDR3 sequence: CASSPGGANSNQPRHF. CDR3 bases: TGTGCCAGCTCCCCCGGGGGGGCGAATAGCAATCAGCCCCGGCATTTT.

J is TRBJ2-7 and V is TRBV5-1, with D tentatively TRBD1 (5 bases). The CDR3 is 15 amino acids. The germline V gene has CDR1 SGHRS and CDR2 YFSETQ. Between the trimmed V and J ends, which lost 4 bases and 1 base, there was a span of 15 bases. For the CDR3, the DNA is TGCGCCAGCAGCCCCGGGCAGGGAAGGTCCTACGAGCAGTACGTC. This sequence encodes CASSPGQGRSYEQYV.

This clone has a handful of counts. The rearrangement joins TRBV9 to TRBJ1-3, with D possibly being TRBD1 (6 bases). The V and J ends lost 7 bases and 0 bases respectively, with 8 bases between them. CDR1 and CDR2 (germline): SGDLS, YYNGEE. The CDR3 has 13 residues. This chain's CDR3 is CASGQTSGNTIYF. In DNA, the CDR3 is TGTGCCAGCGGACAGACCTCTGGAAACACCATATATTTT.